The 18 T cell receptor beta chains in this list originate from one sample, sequenced in a study of T cell repertoires in aging, cancer and after chemotherapy (dated by TCRdb to about 2019). TCRdb records Illumina MiSeq as the sequencer. Rearranged TRB sequences spanning V, D and J segments were amplified in a multiplex touch-down PCR with a mixed TRB-A/B primer pool. TCRdb passed the public sequencing reads through fastp at Q25 and MiXCR, retaining productive beta sequences. CDR3 protein sequences are deduplicated, and each keeps its most common genes and DNA. The sample table lists around 1,800 distinct CDR3 sequences, 20% to 25% of them with a count of one. The ten top clones hold 50% to 70% of the sample. Genomic DNA extracted from peripheral blood, rather than sorted cells or RNA, was used as the source for amplification of TCR beta rearrangements. The sequenced sample consisted of blood. The receptors come from a human donor with a solid tumor.

The chain carries TRBV28 and TRBJ2-1, with 7 positions matching TRBD1. V was pared by 6 bases and J by 1 base, with 3 bases of the junction left unmatched. The germline CDR1 and CDR2 sequences are MDHEN and SYDVKM. The length of the CDR3 is 14 residues. CDR3 nucleotides: TGTGCCAGCAGACGACAGGGTTCCTACAATGAGCAGTTCTTC. Translating gives CASRRQGSYNEQFF. Drawing the rest from reference TRBV28 and TRBJ2-1, the complete variable domain is DVKVTQSSRYLVKRTGEKVFLECVQDMDHENMFWYRQDPGLGLRLIYFSYDVKMKEKGDIPEGYSVSREKKERFSLILESASTNQTSMYLCASRRQGSYNEQFFGPGTRLTVL.

This clonotype was counted between two and nine times. The rearrangement joins TRBV5-1 to TRBJ1-4, with D possibly matching TRBD1 (6 bases). Per the germline V gene, CDR1 is SGHRS and CDR2 is YFSETQ. The CDR3 length is 14 residues. Trimming stripped 2 bases from V and 7 bases from J, with 12 bases between. The CDR3 loop reads CASSLGGWGEKLFF. The DNA for the CDR3 is TGCGCCAGCAGCTTAGGGGGTTGGGGTGAAAAACTGTTTTTT.

This clonotype is categorized as large. The chain links TRBV29-1 to TRBJ1-5; maybe TRBD1 (5 bases). Germline loops: CDR1 SQVTM, CDR2 ANQGSEA. The CDR3 loop spans 13 amino acids. Trimming took off 4 bases at V and 5 bases at J, with 12 bases between the two ends. CDR3 amino acids: CSVGQGGDQPQHF. For the CDR3, the DNA is TGCAGCGTTGGGCAGGGTGGGGATCAGCCCCAGCATTTT.

This clonotype qualifies as medium-sized (0.01 to 0.1%). CDR3 sequence reads: CASRVVTEAFF. The CDR3 DNA reads TGTGCCAGCAGGGTGGTCACTGAAGCTTTCTTT. The J gene is TRBJ1-1, the V gene TRBV6-1; D not resolved. Germline V CDR1 and CDR2: MNHNS, SASEGT. V was shortened by 6 bases and J by 4 bases, with 6 bases between the two germline ends. The CDR3 runs 11 residues.

This clonotype occurred once. V gene TRBV28 combines with J gene TRBJ2-1; D is unclear. V was cut by 6 bases and J by 7 bases, with 10 bases left in between. Germline CDR1 reads MDHEN; CDR2 reads SYDVKM. This CDR3 is 12 amino acids long. This chain's CDR3 is CASSNSRNEQFF. The DNA of the CDR3 is TGTGCCAGCAGCAATAGTCGAAATGAGCAGTTCTTC.

The table lists this clonotype with a few counts. The chain links TRBV6-6 to TRBJ2-1; 8 nucleotides align to TRBD2. Germline lookup yields CDR1 MNHNY and CDR2 SVGAGI (reference sequence). The CDR3 covers 15 residues. V lost 7 bases, J lost 5 bases, and 10 bases stayed unmatched. CDR3 in DNA: TGTGCCAGCACCCTCAGCGGGAGCCCACACAATGAGCAGTTCTTC. As protein: CASTLSGSPHNEQFF.

The chain employs TRBV20-1 and TRBJ2-1; 8 bases are a match to TRBD2. With 1 base clipped from V and 8 bases from J, the junction kept 10 bases outside the gene matches. This CDR3 is 15 amino acids long. Germline loops: CDR1 DFQATT, CDR2 SNEGSKA (reference sequence). The CDR3 is CSARVSGTRGDEQFF. CDR3 nucleotides: TGCAGTGCTAGAGTTAGCGGGACGCGGGGGGATGAGCAGTTCTTC.

The chain links TRBV6-5 to TRBJ2-2; 11 nucleotides match TRBD1. The V gene end was trimmed by 6 bases and the J gene end by 0 bases; junction bases not matched to a gene: 9. Germline V CDR1 and CDR2: MNHEY, SVGAGI. There are 18 residues in the CDR3. DNA of the CDR3: TGTGCCAGCAGAACAGCGGACAGGGGGCCTGCGAACACCGGGGAGCTGTTTTTT. Its protein is CASRTADRGPANTGELFF.

V and J are TRBV18 and TRBJ2-2; D is uncertain. Germline-derived CDR1 and CDR2 are KGHSH and LQKENI. Trimming removed 3 bases at V and 6 bases at J, with 5 bases between. The CDR3 totals 12 residues. The CDR3 reads CASSPVSGELFF. The DNA for the CDR3 is TGTGCCAGCTCACCGGTCTCCGGGGAGCTGTTTTTT.

The chain is built from TRBV4-2 and TRBJ2-1; D is possibly TRBD2 (7 bases). There are 16 residues in the CDR3. V gave up 6 bases and J gave up 7 bases, with 22 bases separating them. CDR1 and CDR2 (germline): LGHNA, YNFKEQ. Here the CDR3 reads CASRPSSGGGLNEQFF. The CDR3 nucleotides read TGTGCCAGCAGGCCGTCGTCGGGGGGCGGTCTGAATGAGCAGTTCTTC.

Within the sample, this clonotype is medium-sized (0.01 to 0.1%). The gene calls are TRBV12-3 or TRBV12-4 and TRBJ2-1; 9 bases line up with TRBD1. V gave up 2 bases and J gave up 8 bases; unmatched junction bases: 4. The CDR3 contains 14 residues. The CDR3 spells CASSLPGTGYEQFF. CDR3 DNA: TGTGCCAGCAGTTTACCCGGGACAGGGTATGAGCAGTTCTTC.

This clonotype is labeled medium-sized. This rearrangement joins TRBV19 to TRBJ2-3, with D unresolved. V shed 10 bases and J shed 6 bases, with 17 bases lying between them. This CDR3 has 13 residues. In germline, CDR1 is LNHDA, CDR2 SQIVND (reference sequence). The CDR3 nucleotides read TGTGCCACTACAAGGAGTTTACTTGATACGCAGTATTTT. Translated, it gives CATTRSLLDTQYF.

Points on this clonotype: One junction end does not reproduce the germline sequence, and a read error may be involved. The rearrangement joins TRBV24-1 to TRBJ1-5, with a weak D call TRBD1 (6 bases). The CDR3 spans 18 residues. Germline V gene sequence: CDR1 KGHDR, CDR2 SFDVKD. The CDR3 nucleotides are TGTGCCACCAGTGATACGACAGGATCGAAGTATAGCAATCAGCCCCAGAATTTT. Protein sequence: CATSDTTGSKYSNQPQNF.

The chain combines TRBV7-7 with TRBJ2-1; no firm D call. CDR3 length: 13 amino acids. Trimming removed 3 bases from V and 12 bases from J, with 15 bases in between. From germline, CDR1 is SSHAT and CDR2 FNYEAQ (reference sequence). DNA of the CDR3: TGTGCCAGCAGCTTGGGCCCCCATGGGGTGCAGTTCTTC. It is translated as CASSLGPHGVQFF.

This clonotype is classed as medium-sized (0.01 to 0.1%). The chain joins TRBV10-3 to TRBJ2-5, with D possibly called TRBD1 or TRBD2 (5 bases each). From germline, CDR1 is ENHRY and CDR2 SYGVKD. The CDR3 consists of 14 residues. Between the trimmed V and J ends, which lost 6 bases and 7 bases, there was a span of 18 bases. This CDR3 reads CAIRRGDALGTQYF. CDR3 bases: TGTGCCATCAGGAGAGGGGACGCCCTCGGGACCCAGTACTTC.

This clonotype is termed medium-sized (0.01 to 0.1%). The CDR3 nucleotides are TGTGCCAGCAGTTTCCTTCAGCGGGCTGGCTATGGCTACACCTTC. Translated, it gives CASSFLQRAGYGYTF. The chain recombines TRBV12-3 or TRBV12-4 with TRBJ1-2, with no clear D. The CDR3 has 15 residues. Trimming pared 3 bases from V and 4 bases from J, leaving 15 bases between.

Relative to its sample, this clonotype is medium-sized. The rearrangement uses TRBV7-2 and TRBJ1-5; the D gene is possibly TRBD1 (6 bases). CDR1 and CDR2 (germline): SGHTA, FQGNSA. The V and J ends lost 1 base and 6 bases respectively, with 10 bases between them. The CDR3 runs 14 residues. The CDR3 DNA is TGTGCCAGCAGCTTAGGGGGGGCAGGTCAGCCCCAGCATTTT. Protein sequence: CASSLGGAGQPQHF.

This clonotype is judged medium-sized (0.01 to 0.1%). The chain recombines TRBV29-1 with TRBJ2-1; D is perhaps TRBD2 (7 bases). The CDR3 runs to 16 residues. The V gene lost 7 bases and the J gene lost 8 bases, with 27 bases spanning the gap. Germline V gives CDR1 SQVTM, CDR2 ANQGSEA. CDR3 loop: CSAEGVLGGGVHEQFF. The CDR3 DNA sequence: TGCAGCGCTGAGGGTGTGTTAGGGGGAGGGGTTCATGAGCAGTTCTTC.